Presented here are 29 T cell receptor beta chains from one specimen sequenced in a study of monozygotic twins with inflammatory bowel disease. Each CDR3 protein gets one entry in TCRdb, which reprocessed the 5' RACE reads and gives no DNA. Recorded for this sample: hundreds of thousands of distinct CDR3 sequences. Sequenced: blood. All receptors come from a human donor with ulcerative colitis or Crohn's disease, or a healthy co-twin of an affected twin (not recorded which).

The chain joins TRBV7-2 to TRBJ2-1; TCRdb indicates TRBD2, and absent DNA this call remains unverified. CDR3 length: 13 amino acids. Germline assignment: CDR1 SGHTA and CDR2 FQGNSA. Here the CDR3 reads CCAGTNHFDEQFF.

The V call is TRBV11-2, the J call TRBJ1-5; no DNA is available, so the TRBD1 call from TCRdb remains unchecked. Germline CDR1 reads SGHAT; CDR2 reads FQNNGV. The length of the CDR3 is 15 residues. CDR3 protein: CASSLVRGKDQPQHF.

V and J are TRBV15 and TRBJ2-1; TCRdb picks TRBD2, but there is no DNA to check that call. This CDR3 contains 16 residues. Germline CDR1 and CDR2: LNHNV and YYDKDF (reference sequence). CDR3 sequence: CATSLYSGVSYNEQFF.

The gene calls are TRBV12-3 or TRBV12-4 and TRBJ2-5; with no DNA, the TCRdb D assignment of TRBD1 cannot be verified. CDR3 length equals 13 residues. The CDR3 loop reads CASSGGGGETQYF.

The chain joins TRBV6-4 to TRBJ2-3. Germline assignment: CDR1 MRHNA and CDR2 SNTAGT. The CDR3 is 14 residues long. This CDR3 is CASRDLPGTDTQYF.

The V gene is TRBV24-1, the J gene TRBJ1-5; TCRdb's D call, TRBD1, is unchecked because there is no DNA. The CDR3 consists of 17 residues. From germline, CDR1 is KGHDR and CDR2 SFDVKD. The chain's CDR3 is CATSDLPNRGRREPQHF.

The V and J genes are TRBV12-3 or TRBV12-4 and TRBJ1-5. CDR3 length: 15 amino acids. CDR3 sequence: CASSLWAGPNQPQHF.

The chain has TRBV25-1 and TRBJ2-7; TCRdb returns TRBD1, unconfirmable since there is no DNA. Germline V gives CDR1 MGHDK, CDR2 SYGVNS. The CDR3 is 14 residues long. This CDR3 reads CASSEQGWPYEQYF.

The rearrangement links TRBV9 to TRBJ1-5; as DNA is missing, the TRBD1 call by TCRdb cannot be tested. Germline V gene lookup returns CDR1 SGDLS and CDR2 YYNGEE. The CDR3 length is 15 residues. CDR3 sequence: CASSVGQGVNQPQHF.

The V and J genes are TRBV6-2 or TRBV6-3 and TRBJ2-3; TCRdb picks TRBD2, but there is no DNA to check that call. The germline gives CDR1 MNHEY, CDR2 SVGEGT. The CDR3 has 16 residues. This CDR3 reads CASSYPSTDYSDTQYF.

The chain has TRBV6-1 and TRBJ1-5; TCRdb indicates TRBD1, and absent DNA this call remains unverified. Germline V gene lookup returns CDR1 MNHNS and CDR2 SASEGT. CDR3 length equals 15 residues. CDR3 loop: CASSKRQGGNQPQHF.

This rearrangement joins TRBV7-2 to TRBJ1-5; TCRdb outputs TRBD1, but without DNA this stays unchecked. Looked up from germline, CDR1 is SGHTA and CDR2 is FQGNSA. The CDR3 is 14 amino acids. CDR3 region: CASSLSRDGQPQHF.

This chain connects TRBV12-3 or TRBV12-4 to TRBJ2-2; TCRdb's assignment of TRBD1 cannot be checked, as there is no DNA. This CDR3 has 15 amino acids. The CDR3 spells CASSPMGAGTGELFF.

The chain carries TRBV21-1 and TRBJ2-3; the TRBD2 assignment by TCRdb is unverifiable without DNA. TRBV21-1 is shown as a pseudogene. This CDR3 is 20 amino acids long. This CDR3 is CASSKTRENETPRTTDTQYF.

This chain links TRBV4-2 with TRBJ2-4; the D call from TCRdb, TRBD1, cannot be confirmed without DNA. From germline, CDR1 is LGHNA and CDR2 YNFKEQ. This CDR3 comprises 15 residues. CDR3 sequence reads: CASSQGGGAKNIQYF.

CDR3: CASILDRRGSGELFF. The chain uses TRBV28 and TRBJ2-2; the D call of TRBD1 rests on TCRdb alone, since no DNA is present to check it. Germline V gene sequence: CDR1 MDHEN, CDR2 SYDVKM. CDR3 length: 15 amino acids.

The chain couples TRBV24-1 to TRBJ2-3; checking the TCRdb D call of TRBD1 is not possible without DNA. The germline V gene has CDR1 KGHDR and CDR2 SFDVKD. The CDR3 loop spans 17 amino acids. CDR3 sequence reads: CATSDSDRGRVPDTQYF.

The chain combines TRBV6-2 or TRBV6-3 with TRBJ1-1; TCRdb indicates TRBD1, and absent DNA this call remains unverified. Germline lookup yields CDR1 MNHEY and CDR2 SVGEGT. The CDR3 runs 15 residues. CDR3 sequence: CASSYGHRGSTEAFF.

The gene calls are TRBV6-1 and TRBJ2-1. The CDR3 covers 16 residues. CDR1 is MNHNS and CDR2 is SASEGT in the germline V gene. Here the CDR3 reads CASSGRAGGPYNEQFF.

V and J are TRBV19 and TRBJ1-2. Per germline, CDR1 LNHDA and CDR2 SQIVND (reference sequence). There are 14 residues in the CDR3. CDR3 protein: CASSIVGRSYGYTF.

The rearrangement uses TRBV18 and TRBJ2-2. The CDR3 length is 16 residues. Germline-derived CDR1 and CDR2 are KGHSH and LQKENI. The CDR3 spells CASSARTAANTGELFF. Combining the CDR3 with reference TRBV18 and TRBJ2-2 gives the whole variable domain NAGVMQNPRHLVRRRGQEARLRCSPMKGHSHVYWYRQLPEEGLKFMVYLQKENIIDESGMPKERFSAEFPKEGPSILRIQQVVRGDSAAYFCASSARTAANTGELFFGEGSRLTVL.

The V gene is TRBV2, the J gene TRBJ2-7. Germline V lookup: CDR1 SNHLY, CDR2 FYNNEI. The CDR3 consists of 13 residues. The CDR3 protein is CASIEGAPYEQYF.

CDR3 sequence reads: CASSYPEYGRTEAFF. This chain links TRBV6-2 or TRBV6-3 with TRBJ1-1. There are 15 residues in the CDR3. Looked up from germline, CDR1 is MNHEY and CDR2 is SVGEGT.

This chain uses TRBV5-1 with TRBJ1-4; there is no DNA to check the TCRdb D call of TRBD1. There are 16 residues in the CDR3. Germline loops: CDR1 SGHRS, CDR2 YFSETQ. CDR3 in amino acids: CASSLGAGQINEKLFF.

The gene calls are TRBV12-3 or TRBV12-4 and TRBJ2-2. This CDR3 has 15 amino acids. The CDR3 sequence is CASGRRNTNTGELFF.

This sequence joins TRBV5-1 and TRBJ1-5; TCRdb proposes TRBD1, but this gene call is untestable without DNA. The CDR3 has 14 residues. Germline values: CDR1 SGHRS, CDR2 YFSETQ. The chain's CDR3 is CASSLGGSNQPQHF. Combining the CDR3 with reference TRBV5-1 and TRBJ1-5 gives the whole variable domain KAGVTQTPRYLIKTRGQQVTLSCSPISGHRSVSWYQQTPGQGLQFLFEYFSETQRNKGNFPGRFSGRQFSNSRSEMNVSTLELGDSALYLCASSLGGSNQPQHFGDGTRLSIL.

J is TRBJ2-7 and V is TRBV6-1; as DNA is missing, the TRBD2 call by TCRdb cannot be tested. The CDR3 runs 14 residues. Germline V CDR1 and CDR2: MNHNS, SASEGT. The CDR3 spells CASTLGGTSYEQYF.

This chain joins TRBV20-1 and TRBJ1-1. CDR1 and CDR2 from the germline V gene are DFQATT and SNEGSKA (reference sequence). The CDR3 length is 13 residues. This CDR3 is CSGWEDPNTEAFF.

This chain links TRBV7-8 with TRBJ1-5. This CDR3 contains 12 residues. From germline, CDR1 is SGHVS and CDR2 FQNEAQ. CDR3 loop: CASTMGYQPQHF. Supplemented by reference TRBV7-8 and TRBJ1-5, the full variable domain reads GAGVSQSPRYKVAKRGQDVALRCDPISGHVSLFWYQQALGQGPEFLTYFQNEAQLDKSGLPSDRFFAERPEGSVSTLKIQRTQQEDSAVYLCASTMGYQPQHFGDGTRLSIL.